A single sample gave rise to the 17 T cell receptor beta chains below, sequenced in a study of T cell responses to AZD1222 COVID-19 vaccine (dated by TCRdb to about 2021). The library was made by the immunoSEQ multiplex PCR assay. TCRdb stores this immuneACCESS table with in-frame sequences only. Part of the clones is absent; in the studies checked, under half of the shortfall reflects unresolved V genes, and no reason is known for the rest. In all, the sample holds 150,000 or so clones, and around 90% of those were seen once. The ten largest clones take up 15% to 20% of the sample. In the paper's terms, the time point label means: baseline before first vaccination. Sample: peripheral blood, taken on day 0 of AZD1222 vaccination. Receptors originate from an adult in good health.

V is TRBV30 and J is TRBJ1-6; perhaps TRBD1 as D (6 bases). Germline V CDR1 and CDR2: GTSNPN, SVGIG (reference sequence). V lost 8 bases to trimming and J lost 6 bases, with 14 bases between them. This CDR3 comprises 13 residues. CDR3 DNA sequence: TGTGCCGGACAGACCGCACTTAATTCACCCCTCCACTTT. Protein: CAGQTALNSPLHF.

The chain recombines TRBV20-1 with TRBJ2-5; perhaps TRBD2 as D (6 bases). CDR3 length: 17 residues. V lost 3 bases and J lost 5, with 25 bases in between. Germline V gene lookup returns CDR1 DFQATT and CDR2 SNEGSKA (reference sequence). CDR3 DNA: TGCAGTGCTAGTAATGTATACGGTTCCCCGGGAGAGGAGACCCAGTACTTC. This codes for CSASNVYGSPGEETQYF.

This clone was recorded only once. The gene calls are TRBV30 and TRBJ1-6; unclear D gene. Trimming cost V 3 bases and J 8 bases, with 14 bases left between them. Per germline, CDR1 GTSNPN and CDR2 SVGIG (reference sequence). The CDR3 loop spans 14 amino acids. Here the CDR3 reads CAWSLGRLYSPLHF. CDR3 DNA: TGTGCCTGGAGCCTAGGACGGCTATATTCACCCCTCCACTTT.

The chain is built from TRBV5-1 and TRBJ2-3, with TRBD2 matching over 13 bases. V shed 0 bases and J 7 bases; nucleotides not matched to a gene: 2. Germline CDR1 is SGHRS and CDR2 is YFSETQ. The CDR3 is 15 amino acids. The CDR3 protein is CASSLALAGGNTQYF. The CDR3 DNA is TGCGCCAGCAGCTTGGCACTAGCGGGAGGGAATACGCAGTATTTT.

V usage is TRBV18 and J usage is TRBJ2-7, with D perhaps given as TRBD1 or TRBD2 (5 bases each). V was pared by 3 bases and J by 1 base, with 10 bases between. The CDR3 loop spans 14 amino acids. Germline V gives CDR1 KGHSH, CDR2 LQKENI. CDR3 region: CASSPGEWSYEQYF. In nucleotides, the CDR3 is TGTGCCAGCTCACCGGGGGAATGGTCCTACGAGCAGTACTTC.

As concerns this clone: The identical CDR3 is also encoded by other nucleotide sequences in the sample. The chain combines TRBV18 with TRBJ1-5, with D unresolved. There are 14 residues in the CDR3. V was pared by 3 bases and J by 3 bases, with 9 bases between. Germline V gene sequence: CDR1 KGHSH, CDR2 LQKENI. The CDR3 region has the DNA TGTGCCAGCTCACCCCCAACCTCCAATCAGCCCCAGCATTTT. It yields the protein CASSPPTSNQPQHF.

The J gene is TRBJ2-5, the V gene TRBV3-1 (or the pseudogene TRBV3-2); 7 bases align to TRBD2. CDR1 is LGHDT and CDR2 is YNNKEL in the germline V gene (reference sequence). This CDR3 contains 17 residues. Germline trimming cut 0 bases from V and 2 bases from J; bases unmatched to any gene: 9. The CDR3 DNA sequence: TGTGCCAGCAGCCAAGATCTTGGTCGTAGCGGGCAAGAGACCCAGTACTTC. It yields the protein CASSQDLGRSGQETQYF.

As concerns this clone: A junction end diverges from the germline sequence, so it may reflect a read error. The chain carries TRBV6-2 or TRBV6-3 and TRBJ2-7; 7 nucleotides agree with TRBD2. The germline CDR1 and CDR2 sequences are MNHEY and SVGEGT. This CDR3 region has 11 residues. The CDR3: CASSAGGSFFF. The CDR3 DNA sequence: TGTGCCAGCAGCGCCGGGGGGAGTTTCTTCTTC.

This clone was observed a few times. The chain combines TRBV5-6 with TRBJ2-2; TRBD1 agrees at 8 bases. V trimming: 4 bases; J trimming: 2 bases; junction bases outside the gene matches: 7. CDR3 length: 16 residues. Germline V gene lookup returns CDR1 SGHDT and CDR2 YYEEEE. For the CDR3, the DNA is TGTGCCAGCAGCCCCGTCGACAGGGGTAACACCGGGGAGCTGTTTTTT. Translation: CASSPVDRGNTGELFF.

This clone was found a few times. The genes are TRBV5-4 and TRBJ1-6; 8 bases align to TRBD1. Germline V CDR1 and CDR2: SGHNT, YYREEE (reference sequence). V dropped 4 bases and J dropped 6; count of bases not matched to a gene: 6. This CDR3 comprises 15 residues. The CDR3 here is CASSGGQGANSPLHF. The CDR3 region has the DNA TGTGCCAGCAGCGGAGGACAGGGCGCTAATTCACCCCTCCACTTT.

The rearrangement joins TRBV7-2 to TRBJ1-1, with D possibly matching TRBD1 (5 bases). CDR1 and CDR2 from the germline V gene are SGHTA and FQGNSA. The V and J ends lost 8 bases and 3 bases respectively, with 10 bases between them. The CDR3 totals 12 residues. The CDR3 sequence: CASFTGYTEAFF. The CDR3 region has the DNA TGTGCCAGCTTTACAGGTTACACTGAAGCTTTCTTT. The full variable domain, in which reference TRBV7-2 and TRBJ1-1 provide the parts outside the CDR3, is GAGVSQSPSNKVTEKGKDVELRCDPISGHTALYWYRQSLGQGLEFLIYFQGNSAPDKSGLPSDRFSAERTGGSVSTLTIQRTQQEDSAVYLCASFTGYTEAFFGQGTRLTVV.

The V call is TRBV4-1, the J call TRBJ1-1, with TRBD1 as a possible D gene (5 bases). The germline CDR1 and CDR2 sequences are MGHRA and YSYEKL. The germline V and J ends were trimmed by 5 bases and 13 bases, with 14 bases remaining between them. The CDR3 covers 11 residues. The CDR3 DNA reads as TGCGCCAGCAGCGTCAGGGAGACCAGTTTCTTT. The encoded protein is CASSVRETSFF.

V and J are TRBV7-8 and TRBJ1-1; D call uncertain. Germline loops: CDR1 SGHVS, CDR2 FQNEAQ. V dropped 5 bases and J dropped 10 bases, with 17 bases sitting between them. This CDR3 is 13 amino acids long. CDR3 sequence (DNA): TGTGCCAGCAGCGAAGCCGCCGTAGGAGGAGCTTTCTTT. It translates to CASSEAAVGGAFF.

The chain combines TRBV7-3 with TRBJ2-2; D not certain. The CDR3 totals 14 residues. The germline V gene has CDR1 SGHTA and CDR2 FQGTGA. V was pared by 1 base and J by 7 bases, with 10 bases between. The CDR3 here is CASSLNPPDGELFF. The CDR3 DNA reads TGTGCCAGCAGCTTAAACCCCCCCGACGGGGAGCTGTTTTTT.

This chain joins TRBV19 and TRBJ1-5; D gene unclear. V was trimmed by 6 bases and J by 1 base, leaving 10 bases between them. The CDR3 is 14 amino acids. The V gene's germline CDR1 is LNHDA and CDR2 SQIVND (reference sequence). The CDR3: CASSPRSSNQPQHF. The CDR3 DNA reads TGTGCCAGTAGCCCCCGGTCCAGCAATCAGCCCCAGCATTTT.

The J gene is TRBJ2-2, the V gene TRBV11-2; D remains ambiguous. The germline CDR1 and CDR2 sequences are SGHAT and FQNNGV. CDR3 length: 14 amino acids. Trimming stripped 3 bases from V and 3 bases from J, with 8 bases between. CDR3 sequence: CASSFQRYTGELFF. The CDR3 DNA is TGTGCCAGCAGCTTCCAACGTTACACCGGGGAGCTGTTTTTT.

This sequence joins TRBV5-6 and TRBJ2-3; D is ambiguous. The germline V gene encodes CDR1 SGHDT and CDR2 YYEEEE. The V gene lost 4 bases and the J gene lost 1 base, with 16 bases spanning the gap. The CDR3 has 16 residues. The CDR3 nucleotides are TGTGCCAGCAGCATGGGTACGGGCTTGCGCACAGATACGCAGTATTTT. This gives the protein CASSMGTGLRTDTQYF.